A single sample is the source of the 16 T cell receptor beta chains below, sequenced in a study of cytomegalovirus exposure and HLA in healthy donors. This PCR relied on a set of 60 Vbeta primers and 13 Jbeta primers. The data were produced by immunoSEQ multiplex PCR, yet TCRdb's version contains in-frame clones alone and is incomplete. The repertoire holds some 89,000 clones, about 70% seen once, with 8% to 10% in the top ten. Material: PBMCs. The receptors were sampled from a man aged 55 to 70 in good health and CMV-seronegative.

CDR3 in DNA: TGCGCCAGCAAGGAGGGAGATGGCTCCTACGAGCAGTACTTC. Its translation: CASKEGDGSYEQYF. V and J are TRBV10-1 and TRBJ2-7, with D possibly matching TRBD2 (6 bases). V was shortened by 7 bases and J by 0 bases, with 13 bases between the two germline ends. The V gene's germline CDR1 is WNHNN and CDR2 SYGVQD (reference sequence). The CDR3 runs to 14 residues.

The chain uses TRBV5-4 and TRBJ2-5; D ambiguous. Germline CDR1 SGHNT, CDR2 YYREEE (reference sequence). The CDR3 is 16 residues long. V was pared by 0 bases and J by 1 base, with 13 bases between. In DNA, the CDR3 is TGTGCCAGCAGCTTGGCACGCCAAACAGTCCAAGAGACCCAGTACTTC. This encodes CASSLARQTVQETQYF. Full variable domain (missing parts from reference TRBV5-4 and TRBJ2-5): ETGVTQSPTHLIKTRGQQVTLRCSSQSGHNTVSWYQQALGQGPQFIFQYYREEENGRGNFPPRFSGLQFPNYSSELNVNALELDDSALYLCASSLARQTVQETQYFGPGTRLLVL.

This rearrangement joins TRBV5-6 to TRBJ2-5; weak D call: TRBD1 (6 bases). The CDR3 is made up of 14 amino acids. Trimming removed 5 bases from V and 4 bases from J, with 15 bases in between. Germline lookup yields CDR1 SGHDT and CDR2 YYEEEE. CDR3 residues: CASRPTGSGETQYF. CDR3 nucleotides: TGTGCCAGCAGACCCACAGGGTCCGGAGAGACCCAGTACTTC.

This clone occurred once. V is TRBV19 and J is TRBJ1-5; 7 bases align to TRBD1. The length of the CDR3 is 16 residues. The J segment lost 4 bases and the V segment lost 3 bases, leaving 9 bases of the junction unmatched. The germline V gene has CDR1 LNHDA and CDR2 SQIVND (reference sequence). The chain's CDR3 is CASSMGGQAGNQPQHF. The CDR3 DNA reads TGTGCCAGTAGTATGGGAGGACAGGCCGGGAATCAGCCCCAGCATTTT. The full variable domain, rest sourced from reference TRBV19 and TRBJ1-5, is DGGITQSPKYLFRKEGQNVTLSCEQNLNHDAMYWYRQDPGQGLRLIYYSQIVNDFQKGDIAEGYSVSREKKESFPLTVTSAQKNPTAFYLCASSMGGQAGNQPQHFGDGTRLSIL.

The chain recombines TRBV9 with TRBJ2-3, with a tentative D call TRBD2 (5 bases). Trimming took off 3 bases at V and 5 bases at J, with 10 bases between the two ends. Germline-derived CDR1 and CDR2 are SGDLS and YYNGEE. The CDR3 runs to 13 residues. DNA of the CDR3: TGTGCCAGCAGCGCACTAGGGAGAGATACGCAGTATTTT. This gives the protein CASSALGRDTQYF. The whole variable domain, filled in from reference TRBV9 and TRBJ2-3, reads DSGVTQTPKHLITATGQRVTLRCSPRSGDLSVYWYQQSLDQGLQFLIQYYNGEERAKGNILERFSAQQFPDLHSELNLSSLELGDSALYFCASSALGRDTQYFGPGTRLTVL.

The chain links TRBV5-1 to TRBJ1-2; 7 bases agree with TRBD1. The germline V gene has CDR1 SGHRS and CDR2 YFSETQ. The CDR3 is 14 residues long. Unmatched junction bases numbered 7, after V lost 4 bases and J lost 4 bases. The CDR3 spells CASSESGQVYGYTF. In DNA, the CDR3 is TGCGCCAGCAGCGAGTCCGGACAGGTCTATGGCTACACCTTC. The whole variable domain, remainder taken from reference TRBV5-1 and TRBJ1-2, is KAGVTQTPRYLIKTRGQQVTLSCSPISGHRSVSWYQQTPGQGLQFLFEYFSETQRNKGNFPGRFSGRQFSNSRSEMNVSTLELGDSALYLCASSESGQVYGYTFGSGTRLTVV.

The gene calls are TRBV7-9 and TRBJ2-5; D is perhaps TRBD2 (6 bases). Germline V gene lookup returns CDR1 SEHNR and CDR2 FQNEAQ (reference sequence). This CDR3 has 13 amino acids. The V gene lost 3 bases and the J gene lost 5 bases, with 10 bases spanning the gap. The CDR3 nucleotides are TGTGCCAGCAGCTTGCCTAGCGTGGAGACCCAGTACTTC. Translating it yields CASSLPSVETQYF.

The rearrangement links TRBV28 to TRBJ2-3; the match to TRBD2 covers 14 bases. With V trimmed by 6 bases and J by 3 bases, 17 bases remained unmatched. Germline assignment: CDR1 MDHEN and CDR2 SYDVKM. CDR3 size: 20 residues. CDR3 amino acids: CASRWGPGLAGAGATDTQYF. Written as DNA, the CDR3 is TGTGCCAGCAGGTGGGGCCCGGGACTAGCGGGAGCCGGTGCAACAGATACGCAGTATTTT.

The chain employs TRBV10-3 and TRBJ2-7; TRBD2 agrees at 7 bases. Germline-derived CDR1 and CDR2 are ENHRY and SYGVKD. CDR3 size: 16 residues. V gave up 0 bases and J gave up 1 base; unmatched junction bases: 6. DNA of the CDR3: TGTGCCATCAGTGAGTCTGGGCCGGGAGGATCCTACGAGCAGTACTTC. As protein: CAISESGPGGSYEQYF.

The V gene is TRBV30, the J gene TRBJ2-3; possible D gene TRBD2, 7 bases. The V and J ends lost 4 bases and 2 bases respectively, with 16 bases between them. The CDR3 sequence is 15 residues long. The germline gives CDR1 GTSNPN, CDR2 SVGIG (reference sequence). The CDR3 loop reads CAWTLGGVSTDTQYF. CDR3 DNA: TGTGCCTGGACCTTAGGGGGGGTCTCCACAGATACGCAGTATTTT.

This clone was observed a few times. The rearrangement uses TRBV5-1 and TRBJ2-5; D is undetermined. This CDR3 has 14 amino acids. In germline, CDR1 is SGHRS, CDR2 YFSETQ. V was shortened by 2 bases and J by 2 bases, with 10 bases between the two germline ends. CDR3 sequence (DNA): TGCGCCAGCAGCTTCGGAGAGCCACAAGAGACCCAGTACTTC. Protein sequence: CASSFGEPQETQYF.

In this sample, this clone turned up once. The chain is built from TRBV6-5 and TRBJ2-7; 7 positions match TRBD2. This CDR3 is 12 amino acids long. Germline CDR1 MNHEY, CDR2 SVGAGI. The ends lost 6 bases at V and 3 bases at J; junction bases unmatched: 2. The CDR3 sequence: CASRASGYEQYF. The CDR3 nucleotides are TGTGCCAGCAGAGCTAGCGGCTACGAGCAGTACTTC.

The gene calls are TRBV5-1 and TRBJ2-7, with 8 positions matching TRBD2. Germline lookup yields CDR1 SGHRS and CDR2 YFSETQ. Germline trimming cut 0 bases from V and 5 bases from J; bases unmatched to any gene: 4. The length of the CDR3 is 14 residues. The CDR3 sequence: CASSLAGGADEQYF. The DNA of the CDR3 is TGCGCCAGCAGCTTGGCGGGGGGGGCGGACGAGCAGTACTTC.

As DNA, the CDR3 is TGTGCCAGCAGCGTGGACGACGCGCCGGCAGGGATATACAATGAGCAGTTCTTC. The encoded protein is CASSVDDAPAGIYNEQFF. The chain combines TRBV25-1 with TRBJ2-1; maybe TRBD1 (5 bases). This CDR3 spans 18 amino acids. V was pared by 6 bases and J by 4 bases, with 25 bases between. CDR1 and CDR2 from the germline V gene are MGHDK and SYGVNS.

The chain links TRBV29-1 to TRBJ2-2, with 12 bases identical to TRBD2. The CDR3 contains 15 residues. Germline CDR1 and CDR2: SQVTM and ANQGSEA. V lost 4 bases to trimming and J lost 5 bases; unmatched junction nucleotides: 5. DNA of the CDR3: TGCAGCGTTGCCCTAGGACTAGCGGGAACCGGGGAGCTGTTTTTT. Amino acid sequence: CSVALGLAGTGELFF.

This clone occurred a few times. J is TRBJ2-3 and V is TRBV27; tentatively, D is TRBD2 (6 bases). The CDR3 covers 14 residues. Germline CDR1 is MNHEY and CDR2 is SMNVEV (reference sequence). The V gene lost 10 bases and the J gene lost 6 bases, with 20 bases spanning the gap. The DNA for the CDR3 is TGTGCCATTGAAGCCCCCCGGGAGTCGGATACGCAGTATTTT. Translated: CAIEAPRESDTQYF.